The 8 T cell receptor beta chains presented below share a single source sample, sequenced in a study of OX40 agonist ivuxolimab in advanced cancers. The table came from immunoSEQ multiplex PCR; TCRdb's copy has only in-frame clones and leaves some out. The sample includes tens of thousands of clones, around 85% of them seen just once. The material sequenced was CD4+ or CD8+ T cells sorted from blood, taken in a trial of the OX40 agonist ivuxolimab. Receptor source: an adult with an advanced solid tumor such as melanoma, head and neck, liver or kidney cancer.

With respect to this clone: A read error may produce the germline difference seen at one junction end. The chain couples TRBV6-5 to TRBJ1-4, with D unresolved. This CDR3 has 13 amino acids. Looked up from germline, CDR1 is MNHEY and CDR2 is SVGAGI. Here the CDR3 DNA reads TGTGCCAGCAGGGACTGGGCTAAGGAAAAACTGTTTTTT. This codes for CASRDWAKEKLFF.

The chain is built from TRBV5-1 and TRBJ2-1; D unclear. V lost 2 bases to trimming and J lost 0 bases, with 9 bases between them. The CDR3 loop spans 15 amino acids. CDR1 is SGHRS and CDR2 is YFSETQ in the germline V gene. CDR3 sequence reads: CASSLMGSSYNEQFF. Written as DNA, the CDR3 is TGCGCCAGCAGCTTAATGGGTAGCTCCTACAATGAGCAGTTCTTC.

V and J are TRBV5-4 and TRBJ1-6, with 7 bases fitting TRBD1. The CDR3 sequence is 15 residues long. After removal of 4 bases from V and 9 bases from J, the junction contained 10 bases not matched to a gene. Germline CDR1 is SGHNT and CDR2 is YYREEE (reference sequence). For the CDR3, the DNA is TGTGCCAGCAGCACTGCGCCGGGACAGTCTTCACCCCTCCACTTT. Its protein is CASSTAPGQSSPLHF. Supplemented by reference TRBV5-4 and TRBJ1-6, the full variable domain reads ETGVTQSPTHLIKTRGQQVTLRCSSQSGHNTVSWYQQALGQGPQFIFQYYREEENGRGNFPPRFSGLQFPNYSSELNVNALELDDSALYLCASSTAPGQSSPLHFGNGTRLTVT.

This chain links TRBV4-3 with TRBJ1-4; D unclear. V lost 0 bases, J lost 7 bases, and 12 bases lay in between. This CDR3 region has 15 residues. The germline CDR1 and CDR2 sequences are LGHNA and YSLEER. The CDR3 sequence is CASSQDSGRGEKLFF. The CDR3 bases are TGCGCCAGCAGCCAAGACTCGGGGAGAGGTGAAAAACTGTTTTTT.

The chain links TRBV11-2 to TRBJ2-3, with TRBD1 as a possible D gene (6 bases). Germline loops: CDR1 SGHAT, CDR2 FQNNGV. With 5 bases removed from V and 2 bases from J, the gap between germline ends came to 14 bases. This CDR3 is built from 15 residues. The CDR3 loop is CASSDRQANTDTQYF. CDR3 bases: TGTGCCAGCAGCGATAGACAGGCTAACACAGATACGCAGTATTTT.

The rearrangement joins TRBV2 to TRBJ1-3; 7 nucleotides agree with TRBD1. The CDR3 contains 14 residues. The germline V gene has CDR1 SNHLY and CDR2 FYNNEI. The V and J ends lost 3 bases and 4 bases, in that order; junction bases with no gene match: 3. The CDR3 sequence: CASSDRGLGNTIYF. The CDR3 DNA follows: TGTGCCAGCAGTGACAGGGGGTTGGGAAACACCATATATTTT.

This sequence joins TRBV9 and TRBJ2-6; D remains unclear. The CDR3 length is 15 residues. V was shortened by 0 bases and J by 4 bases, with 8 bases between the two germline ends. Germline values: CDR1 SGDLS, CDR2 YYNGEE. The CDR3 DNA follows: TGTGCCAGCAGCGTAGGGCCCTTAGGGGCCAACGTCCTGACTTTC. Translation gives CASSVGPLGANVLTF.

In nucleotides, the CDR3 is TGCGCCAGCGGGCCAGGGGGATCAGATACGCAGTATTTT. Amino acid sequence: CASGPGGSDTQYF. V gene TRBV10-2 combines with J gene TRBJ2-3; 7 nucleotides line up with TRBD1. The CDR3 runs to 13 residues. V trimming: 8 bases; J trimming: 4 bases; junction bases outside the gene matches: 6. Germline CDR1 and CDR2: WSHSY and SAAADI.